The clone carrying this T cell receptor beta chain was counted only a few times. These data originate in a study of beta chain features in type 1 diabetes. Isolation of CD4+ naive, central memory, regulatory and stem cell-like memory cells was achieved by sorting via CD45RO/CCR7/CD25/CD127/CD95/CD27. Trimming left V 8 bases short and J 9 bases short, with 23 bases between. This CDR3 is 15 amino acids long. Germline CDR1 and CDR2: SGHNT and YENEEA. The investigators reverse transcribed all of the isolated RNA, so they sequenced expressed TCRB transcripts. Clones were sequenced by immunoSEQ multiplex PCR, and TCRdb holds only the in-frame ones, with some missing. Of about 320,000 clones listed, roughly 15% are singletons.

This chain links TRBV11-3 with TRBJ2-1; D perhaps matches TRBD2 (5 bases). Sequences were obtained from central memory CD4+ T cells from blood. The source is a young man in good health. CDR3 coding DNA: TGTGCCAGCTCGCTAGCTCACCGCGAGGGCGGTGAGCAGTTCTTC. Protein: CASSLAHREGGEQFF.